These T cell receptor beta chains were read from a single sample in a study of CD8 T cells in Susac syndrome. TCRdb called the immunoSEQ multiplex PCR reads again in MiXCR, with one record for every CDR3 protein. The sample includes under 200,000 distinct CDR3 sequences, 95% of them seen just once. The sequenced material came from CD8+ T cells from PBMCs. The source is a human donor with multiple sclerosis. Both conserved end residues are part of each CDR3. The D gene is left open where the match is weak. Some rows have no size entry. The others give once, few or many, or a class for an expanded clone.

j_gene: TRBJ1-3; abundance: .; v_gene: TRBV29-1; d_gene: .; CDR3aa: CSVEAFRQTTGNTIYF; CDR3nt: TGCAGCGTTGAGGCTTTCCGACAGACCACTGGAAACACCATATATTTT
j_gene: TRBJ2-7; abundance: .; v_gene: TRBV4-1; d_gene: .; CDR3aa: CASSQGRANEQYF; CDR3nt: TGCGCCAGCAGCCAAGGGCGGGCTAACGAGCAGTACTTC
j_gene: TRBJ1-2; abundance: .; v_gene: TRBV20-1; d_gene: .; CDR3aa: CSARATEYKDYGYTF; CDR3nt: TGCAGTGCTAGAGCGACAGAATACAAGGACTATGGCTACACCTTC
j_gene: TRBJ2-5; abundance: .; v_gene: TRBV6-5; d_gene: TRBD1; CDR3aa: CASSYGTGGFGYQETQYF; CDR3nt: TGTGCCAGCAGTTACGGCACAGGGGGATTCGGCTACCAAGAGACCCAGTACTTC
j_gene: TRBJ2-1; abundance: .; v_gene: TRBV29-1; d_gene: .; CDR3aa: CSAGRVGNEQFF; CDR3nt: TGCAGCGCCGGCAGGGTGGGCAATGAGCAGTTCTTC
j_gene: TRBJ2-7; abundance: .; v_gene: TRBV12-3/TRBV12-4; d_gene: TRBD1; CDR3aa: CASTRTGSYEQYF; CDR3nt: TGTGCCAGCACCAGGACAGGGTCCTACGAGCAGTACTTC
j_gene: TRBJ2-7; abundance: .; v_gene: TRBV24-1; d_gene: .; CDR3aa: CATSDGGMEQYF; CDR3nt: TGTGCCACCAGTGACGGAGGAATGGAGCAGTACTTC
j_gene: TRBJ2-1; abundance: .; v_gene: TRBV19; d_gene: .; CDR3aa: CASSMGNEQFF; CDR3nt: TGTGCCAGTAGTATGGGGAATGAGCAGTTCTTC
j_gene: TRBJ1-1; abundance: once; v_gene: TRBV6-5; d_gene: .; CDR3aa: CASSYSSLAENTEAFF; CDR3nt: TGTGCCAGCAGTTACTCGAGTCTTGCCGAGAACACTGAAGCTTTCTTT
j_gene: TRBJ1-1; abundance: .; v_gene: TRBV28; d_gene: .; CDR3aa: CASSFLGPNTEAFF; CDR3nt: TGTGCCAGCAGTTTCTTGGGGCCGAACACTGAAGCTTTCTTT
j_gene: TRBJ2-1; abundance: .; v_gene: TRBV20-1; d_gene: TRBD2; CDR3aa: CSARIGLGASYNEQFF; CDR3nt: TGCAGTGCTAGGATAGGACTAGGTGCCTCCTACAATGAGCAGTTCTTC
j_gene: TRBJ1-6; abundance: .; v_gene: TRBV2; d_gene: .; CDR3aa: CASRETRRNSPLHF; CDR3nt: TGTGCCAGCAGGGAGACCCGCCGTAATTCACCCCTCCACTTT
j_gene: TRBJ2-3; abundance: .; v_gene: TRBV9; d_gene: .; CDR3aa: CASSSNRGGRRDTQYF; CDR3nt: TGTGCCAGCAGCTCTAATAGGGGGGGCCGCAGAGATACGCAGTATTTT
j_gene: TRBJ1-4; abundance: .; v_gene: TRBV12-3/TRBV12-4; d_gene: TRBD1; CDR3aa: CASTEDRINEKLFF; CDR3nt: TGTGCCAGCACCGAGGACAGGATCAATGAAAAACTGTTTTTT
j_gene: TRBJ2-2; abundance: .; v_gene: TRBV27; d_gene: .; CDR3aa: CASSLFLTGELFF; CDR3nt: TGTGCCAGCAGTTTATTCCTCACCGGGGAGCTGTTTTTT
j_gene: TRBJ2-6; abundance: .; v_gene: TRBV9; d_gene: .; CDR3aa: CASSVSGGQSSGANVLTF; CDR3nt: TGTGCCAGCAGCGTATCAGGAGGGCAATCCTCTGGGGCCAACGTCCTGACTTTC
j_gene: TRBJ1-4; abundance: .; v_gene: TRBV27; d_gene: .; CDR3aa: CASSLRAVNEKLFF; CDR3nt: TGTGCCAGCAGTTTAAGGGCAGTAAATGAAAAACTGTTTTTT
j_gene: TRBJ2-1; abundance: few; v_gene: TRBV18; d_gene: .; CDR3aa: CASSQGYNEQFF; CDR3nt: TGTGCCAGCTCTCAGGGGTACAATGAGCAGTTCTTC
j_gene: TRBJ1-2; abundance: .; v_gene: TRBV27; d_gene: TRBD1; CDR3aa: CASSPGTGVSLYGYTF; CDR3nt: TGTGCCAGCAGTCCGGGGACAGGGGTATCCCTCTATGGCTACACCTTC
j_gene: TRBJ2-1; abundance: .; v_gene: TRBV9; d_gene: .; CDR3aa: CASSVNLGQPSEQFF; CDR3nt: TGTGCCAGCAGCGTAAATTTGGGCCAGCCCAGTGAGCAGTTCTTC
j_gene: TRBJ2-7; abundance: .; v_gene: TRBV14; d_gene: .; CDR3aa: CASSQSYPLGEQYF; CDR3nt: TGTGCCAGCAGCCAAAGTTATCCTCTGGGAGAGCAGTACTTC
j_gene: TRBJ2-1; abundance: once; v_gene: TRBV27; d_gene: .; CDR3aa: CASSTSLSAAYNEQFF; CDR3nt: TGTGCCAGCAGTACCTCACTAAGTGCAGCCTACAATGAGCAGTTCTTC
j_gene: TRBJ1-1; abundance: once; v_gene: TRBV29-1; d_gene: .; CDR3aa: CSVERWTEAFF; CDR3nt: TGCAGCGTTGAAAGGTGGACTGAAGCTTTCTTT
j_gene: TRBJ2-7; abundance: .; v_gene: TRBV2; d_gene: TRBD1; CDR3aa: CASSESGTGSYEQYF; CDR3nt: TGTGCCAGCAGTGAAAGTGGGACAGGCTCCTACGAGCAGTACTTC
j_gene: TRBJ1-1; abundance: .; v_gene: TRBV6-5; d_gene: .; CDR3aa: CASSDLPQGEAFF; CDR3nt: TGTGCCAGCAGTGACTTACCCCAGGGTGAAGCTTTCTTT
j_gene: TRBJ1-2; abundance: once; v_gene: TRBV9; d_gene: .; CDR3aa: CASSATGTPYGYTF; CDR3nt: TGTGCCAGCAGCGCAACCGGGACACCCTATGGCTACACCTTC
j_gene: TRBJ1-2; abundance: .; v_gene: TRBV30; d_gene: TRBD1; CDR3aa: CASQGENYGYTF; CDR3nt: TGTGCCTCTCAGGGGGAGAACTATGGCTACACCTTC
j_gene: TRBJ1-2; abundance: .; v_gene: TRBV14; d_gene: .; CDR3aa: CASSQGPSYGYTF; CDR3nt: TGTGCCAGCAGCCAAGGACCGAGCTATGGCTACACCTTC
j_gene: TRBJ1-2; abundance: .; v_gene: TRBV2; d_gene: TRBD1; CDR3aa: CASQGGTGEPLNYGYTF; CDR3nt: TGTGCCAGCCAGGGTGGGACAGGGGAACCCCTCAACTATGGCTACACCTTC
j_gene: TRBJ2-2; abundance: .; v_gene: TRBV20-1; d_gene: TRBD1; CDR3aa: CSASPQLSPGQSAGELFF; CDR3nt: TGCAGTGCTAGTCCACAACTCTCCCCGGGACAGTCGGCCGGGGAGCTGTTTTTT
j_gene: TRBJ2-1; abundance: .; v_gene: TRBV11-3; d_gene: TRBD2; CDR3aa: CASTDRGAYNEQFF; CDR3nt: TGTGCCAGCACCGACCGGGGGGCCTACAATGAGCAGTTCTTC
j_gene: TRBJ1-1; abundance: .; v_gene: TRBV9; d_gene: .; CDR3aa: CASSVGGSPASEAFF; CDR3nt: TGTGCCAGCAGCGTAGGGGGCTCCCCGGCCTCTGAAGCTTTCTTT
j_gene: TRBJ2-1; abundance: .; v_gene: TRBV29-1; d_gene: TRBD2; CDR3aa: CSVEWASGYNEQFF; CDR3nt: TGCAGCGTTGAATGGGCTAGCGGCTACAATGAGCAGTTCTTC
j_gene: TRBJ2-1; abundance: .; v_gene: TRBV2; d_gene: TRBD2; CDR3aa: CASRQGGDNEQFF; CDR3nt: TGTGCCAGCAGGCAGGGAGGGGACAATGAGCAGTTCTTC
j_gene: TRBJ1-2; abundance: .; v_gene: TRBV20-1; d_gene: .; CDR3aa: CSTLPPGGYTF; CDR3nt: TGCAGTACCCTTCCCCCGGGGGGCTACACCTTC
j_gene: TRBJ1-2; abundance: .; v_gene: TRBV7-3; d_gene: .; CDR3aa: CASSLLSGSGYTF; CDR3nt: TGTGCCAGCAGCTTACTATCGGGCTCTGGCTACACCTTC
j_gene: TRBJ2-7; abundance: .; v_gene: TRBV27; d_gene: TRBD1; CDR3aa: CATRPLPGQGHEQYF; CDR3nt: TGTGCCACCAGACCCCTCCCGGGACAGGGTCACGAGCAGTACTTC
j_gene: TRBJ2-1; abundance: .; v_gene: TRBV7-9; d_gene: .; CDR3aa: CASSSPRRDNAGVGQFF; CDR3nt: TGTGCCAGCAGCTCTCCCCGCCGGGACAACGCCGGGGTGGGGCAGTTCTTC
j_gene: TRBJ2-3; abundance: .; v_gene: TRBV11-2; d_gene: .; CDR3aa: CASSLPARGTDTQYF; CDR3nt: TGTGCCAGCAGCTTACCTGCGCGGGGCACAGATACGCAGTATTTT
j_gene: TRBJ1-2; abundance: .; v_gene: TRBV25-1; d_gene: .; CDR3aa: CASSEYEGLGYTF; CDR3nt: TGTGCCAGCAGTGAATACGAAGGGTTGGGCTACACCTTC
j_gene: TRBJ2-3; abundance: .; v_gene: TRBV3-1; d_gene: TRBD2; CDR3aa: CASSPLSAGLTDTQYF; CDR3nt: TGTGCCAGCAGCCCCCTCTCAGCGGGGCTCACAGATACGCAGTATTTT
j_gene: TRBJ1-1; abundance: .; v_gene: TRBV12-3/TRBV12-4; d_gene: .; CDR3aa: CASSLKEHGPEAFF; CDR3nt: TGTGCCAGCAGTTTAAAAGAACACGGGCCTGAAGCTTTCTTT
j_gene: TRBJ1-2; abundance: .; v_gene: TRBV7-8; d_gene: .; CDR3aa: CASSSGTVMANYGYTF; CDR3nt: TGTGCCAGCAGCTCCGGGACCGTGATGGCTAACTATGGCTACACCTTC
j_gene: TRBJ1-2; abundance: .; v_gene: TRBV10-3; d_gene: .; CDR3aa: CAISEWNGQTGAYGYTF; CDR3nt: TGTGCCATCAGTGAGTGGAATGGACAGACCGGGGCGTATGGCTACACCTTC
j_gene: TRBJ2-2; abundance: .; v_gene: TRBV5-1; d_gene: .; CDR3aa: CASSPGAAGELFF; CDR3nt: TGCGCCAGCAGCCCGGGCGCAGCCGGGGAGCTGTTTTTT
j_gene: TRBJ2-7; abundance: .; v_gene: TRBV6-5; d_gene: .; CDR3aa: CASTLLGDSSYEQYF; CDR3nt: TGTGCCAGCACCTTATTAGGGGACTCCTCCTACGAGCAGTACTTC